These 22 T cell receptor beta chains were all obtained from the same sample, sequenced in a study of T-cell reconstitution after alpha-beta-depleted transplantation in children. The TCRbeta library incorporated unique molecular identifiers. TCRdb recomputed calls from the PCR reads with MiXCR, one row per CDR3 protein. The sample includes hundreds of thousands of distinct CDR3 sequences, 8% to 10% seen only once; the top ten take 5% to 7%. The input for sequencing was PBMCs from the stem cell graft donor, taken from the stem cell graft. Receptors originate from a human donor who donated a stem cell graft to a child with acute lymphoblastic leukemia.

This clonotype has more than one count but fewer than ten. The chain employs TRBV19 and TRBJ1-5, with no clear D. V dropped 3 bases and J dropped 0 bases, with 9 bases sitting between them. CDR1 LNHDA and CDR2 SQIVND come from the germline V gene (reference sequence). The CDR3 spans 15 residues. CDR3 in DNA: TGTGCCAGTAGTATCCAGACCCATAGCAATCAGCCCCAGCATTTT. Translated, it gives CASSIQTHSNQPQHF.

This clonotype was seen at least ten times. The chain carries TRBV5-1 and TRBJ2-1; D uncertain. The CDR3 has 15 amino acids. Germline loops: CDR1 SGHRS, CDR2 YFSETQ. With 0 bases removed from V and 8 bases from J, the gap between germline ends came to 15 bases. CDR3 region: CASSLAGWQVHEQFF. For the CDR3, the DNA is TGCGCCAGCAGCTTGGCCGGGTGGCAGGTCCATGAGCAGTTCTTC.

This clonotype was counted once. The V call is TRBV7-9, the J call TRBJ2-5, with D unclear. The V end was cut by 5 bases, the J end by 0 bases, with 16 bases between. From germline, CDR1 is SEHNR and CDR2 FQNEAQ (reference sequence). The CDR3 sequence is 16 residues long. The CDR3 sequence is CASSRRTAPHQETQYF. The DNA of the CDR3 is TGTGCCAGCAGCCGACGTACGGCTCCCCACCAAGAGACCCAGTACTTC.

This clonotype was detected ten times or more. The chain carries TRBV4-3 and TRBJ2-3; weak D call: TRBD2 (7 bases). Germline CDR1 is LGHNA and CDR2 is YSLEER. V was clipped by 3 bases and J by 0 bases, with 13 bases between them. This CDR3 is 16 amino acids long. CDR3 residues: CASSQGGGLSTDTQYF. CDR3 DNA sequence: TGCGCCAGCAGCCAGGGCGGGGGCCTTAGCACAGATACGCAGTATTTT.

This clonotype has a handful of counts. V usage is TRBV24-1 and J usage is TRBJ2-7, with D unclear. Germline CDR1 is KGHDR and CDR2 is SFDVKD. This CDR3 is built from 15 residues. V lost 3 bases and J 0 bases, leaving 11 bases between the germline ends. The CDR3 reads CATSDGRWPSYEQYF. CDR3 bases: TGTGCCACCAGTGATGGTAGATGGCCCTCCTACGAGCAGTACTTC.

This clonotype came up many times. The genes are TRBV10-3 and TRBJ2-1; a possible D gene is TRBD1 (5 bases). Germline V gene data show CDR1 as ENHRY and CDR2 as SYGVKD. Between the trimmed V and J ends, which lost 6 bases and 5 bases, there was a span of 17 bases. The CDR3 spans 15 residues. CDR3 nucleotide sequence: TGTGCCATCAGCGAAAATGCCCAGGGTGACAATGAGCAGTTCTTC. It yields the protein CAISENAQGDNEQFF.

This clonotype was picked up a small number of times. This chain joins TRBV5-6 and TRBJ1-5; D not certain. V gave up 6 bases and J gave up 2 bases, with 12 bases separating them. CDR1 and CDR2 (germline): SGHDT, YYEEEE. This CDR3 region has 14 residues. In DNA form, the CDR3 reads TGTGCCAGCAACCTCTTCGGGGGCAATCAGCCCCAGCATTTT. Translated, it gives CASNLFGGNQPQHF. Full variable domain (remainder filled in from reference TRBV5-6 and TRBJ1-5): DAGVTQSPTHLIKTRGQQVTLRCSPKSGHDTVSWYQQALGQGPQFIFQYYEEEERQRGNFPDRFSGHQFPNYSSELNVNALLLGDSALYLCASNLFGGNQPQHFGDGTRLSIL.

This clonotype came up many times. DNA of the CDR3: TGTGCCAGCAGCTTTTCGACAGGGATTGCCGGGGAGCTGTTTTTT. This gives the protein CASSFSTGIAGELFF. J is TRBJ2-2 and V is TRBV7-9, with 7 bases aligning to TRBD1. From germline, CDR1 is SEHNR and CDR2 FQNEAQ (reference sequence). The V gene end was trimmed by 3 bases and the J gene end by 6 bases; junction bases not matched to a gene: 7. The CDR3 runs to 15 residues. The complete variable domain, with remaining parts taken from reference TRBV7-9 and TRBJ2-2, reads DTGVSQNPRHKITKRGQNVTFRCDPISEHNRLYWYRQTLGQGPEFLTYFQNEAQLEKSRLLSDRFSAERPKGSFSTLEIQRTEQGDSAMYLCASSFSTGIAGELFFGEGSRLTVL.

This chain joins TRBV11-1 and TRBJ1-2; D gene unclear. Germline CDR1 SGHAT, CDR2 FQDESV (reference sequence). V was shortened by 0 bases and J by 3 bases, with 20 bases between the two germline ends. The CDR3 covers 18 residues. The DNA for the CDR3 is TGTGCCAGCAGCTTAGCACCGGGCCGCCTCATTGTGGACTATGGCTACACCTTC. It specifies CASSLAPGRLIVDYGYTF.

The sample holds a few counts of this clonotype. The genes are TRBV5-6 and TRBJ1-1; D remains unclear. The V gene lost 4 bases and the J gene lost 1 base, with 14 bases spanning the gap. This CDR3 contains 15 residues. The germline gives CDR1 SGHDT, CDR2 YYEEEE. The CDR3 reads CASSALNTENTEAFF. The CDR3 region has the DNA TGTGCCAGCAGCGCGCTCAATACAGAGAACACTGAAGCTTTCTTT.

The chain combines TRBV11-2 with TRBJ2-3; D unresolved. The V end lost 1 base, the J end lost 2 bases, and 13 bases lay between the germline ends. There are 16 residues in the CDR3. In germline, CDR1 is SGHAT, CDR2 FQNNGV. CDR3 protein: CASSLVLRIITDTQYF. DNA of the CDR3: TGTGCCAGCAGCTTAGTCCTCAGGATAATCACAGATACGCAGTATTTT. Variable domain in full (rest from reference TRBV11-2 and TRBJ2-3): EAGVAQSPRYKIIEKRQSVAFWCNPISGHATLYWYQQILGQGPKLLIQFQNNGVVDDSQLPKDRFSAERLKGVDSTLKIQPAKLEDSAVYLCASSLVLRIITDTQYFGPGTRLTVL.

This clonotype was counted ten times or more. This chain uses TRBV20-1 with TRBJ2-7; D might be TRBD1 (6 bases). The CDR3 spans 13 residues. CDR1 DFQATT and CDR2 SNEGSKA come from the germline V gene (reference sequence). The CDR3 nucleotides read TGCAGCGTAGGACAGTCCACGTTCTACGAGCAGTACTTC. It is translated as CSVGQSTFYEQYF.

This clonotype occurred once. The V gene is TRBV7-6, the J gene TRBJ2-1; 11 bases are shared with TRBD1. This CDR3 comprises 16 residues. Losses at the gene ends were 0 bases for V and 5 bases for J; bases not matched to a gene: 3. Germline V gene sequence: CDR1 SGHVS, CDR2 FNYEAQ. The CDR3 DNA follows: TGTGCCAGCAGCTTAGCGCGGGACAGGGGGGACAATGAGCAGTTCTTC. Amino acids: CASSLARDRGDNEQFF.

Concerning this clonotype: The CDR3 carries no conserved terminal phenylalanine or tryptophan, so it likely arises from a read error. The chain employs TRBV15 and TRBJ2-3; a possible D gene is TRBD1 (5 bases). This CDR3 region has 16 residues. V lost 3 bases and J 0 bases, leaving 13 bases between the germline ends. CDR1 and CDR2 from the germline V gene are LNHNV and YYDKDF (reference sequence). The CDR3 sequence: CATSSPRAPSTDTQYY. The DNA for the CDR3 is TGTGCCACCAGCAGTCCCAGGGCACCTAGCACAGATACGCAGTATTAT.

This clonotype has ten or more counts. This chain connects TRBV27 to TRBJ1-5; D unclear. Trimming removed 3 bases from V and 0 bases from J, with 9 bases in between. This CDR3 has 15 amino acids. Per the germline V gene, CDR1 is MNHEY and CDR2 is SMNVEV (reference sequence). CDR3 in amino acids: CASSFTGDSNQPQHF. For the CDR3, the DNA is TGTGCCAGCAGTTTTACTGGGGATAGCAATCAGCCCCAGCATTTT.

In this sample, this clonotype turned up a few times. The chain uses TRBV14 and TRBJ2-5, with 8 bases fitting TRBD2. V lost 5 bases, J lost 2 bases, and 10 bases stayed unmatched. Looked up from germline, CDR1 is SGHDN and CDR2 is FVKESK. The CDR3 extends over 16 amino acids. The CDR3 bases are TGTGCCAGCAGCTTTGGAAACTCGGGGGGGCAAGAGACCCAGTACTTC. This sequence encodes CASSFGNSGGQETQYF.

This clonotype showed up many times. CDR3 coding DNA: TGCGCCAGCAGCCAAGAGTTTGAGGCGATACTCCCCTACGAGCAGTACTTC. It codes for CASSQEFEAILPYEQYF. The genes are TRBV4-3 and TRBJ2-7; D unclear. Germline assignment: CDR1 LGHNA and CDR2 YSLEER. V was trimmed by 0 bases and J by 2 bases, leaving 17 bases between them. The CDR3 runs 17 residues.

V is TRBV30 and J is TRBJ1-1; D gene uncertain. The V and J ends lost 5 bases and 1 base respectively, with 11 bases between them. This CDR3 is 13 amino acids long. CDR1 and CDR2 (germline): GTSNPN, SVGIG (reference sequence). The CDR3 spells CAWYQTGNTEAFF. The DNA of the CDR3 is TGTGCCTGGTACCAAACGGGGAACACTGAAGCTTTCTTT. Combining the CDR3 with reference TRBV30 and TRBJ1-1 gives the whole variable domain SQTIHQWPATLVQPVGSPLSLECTVEGTSNPNLYWYRQAAGRGLQLLFYSVGIGQISSEVPQNLSASRPQDRQFILSSKKLLLSDSGFYLCAWYQTGNTEAFFGQGTRLTVV.

This clonotype was found a few times. This chain connects TRBV7-2 to TRBJ2-5, with TRBD1 matching 7 bases. There are 19 residues in the CDR3. Germline assignment: CDR1 SGHTA and CDR2 FQGNSA. V was pared by 4 bases and J by 7 bases, with 24 bases of the junction left unmatched. CDR3 in amino acids: CASSYTSLPLLRQGVTQYF. The CDR3 DNA follows: TGTGCCAGCAGCTACACAAGCCTTCCACTCCTCAGACAGGGAGTGACCCAGTACTTC.

This clonotype occurred a few times. The chain carries TRBV20-1 and TRBJ1-4, with a tentative D call TRBD1 (5 bases). V was trimmed by 3 bases and J by 0 bases, leaving 11 bases between them. The CDR3 totals 15 residues. CDR1 and CDR2 from the germline V gene are DFQATT and SNEGSKA (reference sequence). The CDR3 here is CSARGTPATNEKLFF. The CDR3 DNA sequence: TGCAGTGCTAGGGGGACGCCTGCAACTAATGAAAAACTGTTTTTT.

This clonotype came up many times. V is TRBV3-1 and J is TRBJ2-5; D is perhaps TRBD1 (6 bases). This CDR3 is 13 amino acids long. Trimming removed 4 bases at V and 5 bases at J, with 11 bases between. Germline V lookup: CDR1 LGHDT, CDR2 YNNKEL (reference sequence). CDR3 protein: CASSLQGYETQYF. CDR3 DNA sequence: TGTGCCAGCAGCCTACAGGGTTACGAGACCCAGTACTTC.

At least ten counts were recorded for this clonotype. The chain carries TRBV28 and TRBJ1-2; D remains unclear. Germline values: CDR1 MDHEN, CDR2 SYDVKM. With 2 bases removed from V and 8 bases from J, the gap between germline ends came to 6 bases. This CDR3 has 11 amino acids. This CDR3 reads CASSLERGYTF. The DNA for the CDR3 is TGTGCCAGCAGTTTAGAGAGGGGCTACACCTTC.